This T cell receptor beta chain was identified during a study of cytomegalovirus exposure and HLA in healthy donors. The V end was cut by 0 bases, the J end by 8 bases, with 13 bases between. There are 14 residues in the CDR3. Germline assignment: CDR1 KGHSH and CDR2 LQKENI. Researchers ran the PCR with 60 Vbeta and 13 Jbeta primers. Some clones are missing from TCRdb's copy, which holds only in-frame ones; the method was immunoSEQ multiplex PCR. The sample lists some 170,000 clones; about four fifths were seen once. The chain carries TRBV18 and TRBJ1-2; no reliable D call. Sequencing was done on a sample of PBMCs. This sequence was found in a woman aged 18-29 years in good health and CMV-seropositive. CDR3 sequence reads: CASSPPVGEVGYTF. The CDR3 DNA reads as TGTGCCAGCTCACCACCGGTTGGAGAGGTGGGCTACACCTTC.